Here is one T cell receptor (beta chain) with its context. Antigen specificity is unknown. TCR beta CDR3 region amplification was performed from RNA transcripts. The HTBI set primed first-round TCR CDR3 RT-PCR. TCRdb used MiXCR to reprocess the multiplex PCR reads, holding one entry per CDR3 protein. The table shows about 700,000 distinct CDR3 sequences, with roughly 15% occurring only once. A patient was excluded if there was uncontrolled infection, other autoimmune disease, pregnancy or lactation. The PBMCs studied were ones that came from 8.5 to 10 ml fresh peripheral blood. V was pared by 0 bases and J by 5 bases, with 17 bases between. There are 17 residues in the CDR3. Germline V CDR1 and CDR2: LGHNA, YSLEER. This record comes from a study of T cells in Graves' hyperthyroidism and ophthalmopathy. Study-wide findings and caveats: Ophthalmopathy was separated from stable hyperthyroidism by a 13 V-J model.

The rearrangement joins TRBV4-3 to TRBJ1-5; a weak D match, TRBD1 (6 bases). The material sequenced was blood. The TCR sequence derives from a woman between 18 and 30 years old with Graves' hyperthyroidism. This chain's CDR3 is CASSQDTKGGGHQPQHF. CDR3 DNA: TGCGCCAGCAGCCAAGATACAAAGGGGGGAGGACATCAGCCCCAGCATTTT.